These 15 T cell receptor beta chains share one sample of origin, sequenced in a study of beta chain features in type 1 diabetes. Study-wide results and limits: The study found moderately but significantly shorter TCRB CDR3s in all four CD4+ subsets of Type 1 diabetes patients.

These receptors are not linked to any known antigen. Expressed TCRB transcripts were sequenced because the isolated RNA had all been reverse transcribed beforehand. Measured with immunoSEQ multiplex PCR; TCRdb has only the in-frame clones, and not every one. The profile shows 250,000 or so clones, about 14% of them singletons. Sequenced: naive CD4+ T cells from blood. These receptors all come from a man aged 25-45 years with type 1 diabetes.

The chain links TRBV7-9 to TRBJ2-6, with TRBD1 identical over 10 bases. V shed 4 bases and J 0 bases; nucleotides not matched to a gene: 9. Per the germline V gene, CDR1 is SEHNR and CDR2 is FQNEAQ (reference sequence). There are 19 residues in the CDR3. Here the CDR3 DNA reads TGTGCCAGCAGCTCCCACTCGACAGGGGGCGGCTCTGGGGCCAACGTCCTGACTTTC. Translated, it gives CASSSHSTGGGSGANVLTF.

In this sample, this clone turned up a few times. The V gene is TRBV29-1, the J gene TRBJ1-1; the D is unclear. V lost 2 bases, J lost 3 bases, and 10 bases lay in between. Germline CDR1 is SQVTM and CDR2 is ANQGSEA. The length of the CDR3 is 13 residues. The CDR3 region has the DNA TGCAGCGTTGAAACAGAAAAGGACACTGAAGCTTTCTTT. This codes for CSVETEKDTEAFF.

This clone turned up a few times. This rearrangement joins TRBV6-6 to TRBJ2-7, with 10 bases lining up with TRBD1. Germline V gene data show CDR1 as MNHNY and CDR2 as SVGAGI (reference sequence). CDR3 size: 15 residues. Unmatched junction bases numbered 6, after V lost 7 bases and J lost 0 bases. This CDR3 is CASNLRTGGSYEQYF. Written as DNA, the CDR3 is TGTGCCAGCAATCTCCGGACAGGGGGCTCCTACGAGCAGTACTTC.

This clone has only a few counts. The chain has TRBV7-8 and TRBJ2-5; 7 bases map to TRBD2. After removal of 5 bases from V and 0 bases from J, the junction contained 6 bases not matched to a gene. The CDR3 has 15 residues. Germline lookup yields CDR1 SGHVS and CDR2 FQNEAQ. The CDR3 region is CASSHGGTYQETQYF. In DNA form, the CDR3 reads TGTGCCAGCAGCCACGGGGGGACGTACCAAGAGACCCAGTACTTC. Together with reference TRBV7-8 and TRBJ2-5, the CDR3 gives the full variable domain: GAGVSQSPRYKVAKRGQDVALRCDPISGHVSLFWYQQALGQGPEFLTYFQNEAQLDKSGLPSDRFFAERPEGSVSTLKIQRTQQEDSAVYLCASSHGGTYQETQYFGPGTRLLVL.

In its sample, this clone was seen a few times. The genes are TRBV2 and TRBJ1-1, with 7 positions matching TRBD1. Per germline, CDR1 SNHLY and CDR2 FYNNEI. This CDR3 has 12 amino acids. V gave up 6 bases and J gave up 4 bases; unmatched junction bases: 2. The CDR3, as DNA: TGTGCCAGCAGGTCAGGGGGCACTGAAGCTTTCTTT. This encodes CASRSGGTEAFF.

This clone was counted a few times. The chain recombines TRBV18 with TRBJ1-5, with D possibly TRBD1 on 6 matching bases. V lost 3 bases and J lost 3, with 12 bases in between. The CDR3 length is 15 residues. The germline CDR1 and CDR2 sequences are KGHSH and LQKENI. In DNA form, the CDR3 reads TGTGCCAGCTCACCGACAGGAGAGTACAATCAGCCCCAGCATTTT. This sequence encodes CASSPTGEYNQPQHF.

The V gene is TRBV30, the J gene TRBJ1-1, with 8 nucleotides matching TRBD1. The germline CDR1 and CDR2 sequences are GTSNPN and SVGIG (reference sequence). V lost 1 base to trimming and J lost 4 bases; unmatched junction nucleotides: 2. This CDR3 is built from 13 residues. The CDR3 DNA reads as TGTGCCTGGAGTGGACAGGGGTTCACTGAAGCTTTCTTT. Translated: CAWSGQGFTEAFF.

The chain couples TRBV28 to TRBJ2-1, with a possible D match to TRBD2 (5 bases). Germline CDR1 and CDR2: MDHEN and SYDVKM. The CDR3 consists of 15 residues. The V end lost 7 bases, the J end lost 5 bases, and 18 bases lay between the germline ends. The CDR3 sequence: CASNPEGLGDNEQFF. CDR3 in DNA: TGTGCCAGCAACCCGGAAGGCCTCGGGGACAATGAGCAGTTCTTC.

V and J are TRBV11-2 and TRBJ2-5; D remains ambiguous. V was clipped by 1 base and J by 5 bases, with 14 bases between them. There are 15 residues in the CDR3. CDR1 SGHAT and CDR2 FQNNGV come from the germline V gene. CDR3 amino acids: CASSLGVSERETQYF. The CDR3 bases are TGTGCCAGCAGCTTAGGCGTCTCCGAGAGGGAGACCCAGTACTTC.

This clone has just a few counts. The gene calls are TRBV4-1 and TRBJ2-5; weak D call: TRBD2 (6 bases). V gave up 6 bases and J gave up 7 bases, with 33 bases separating them. The CDR3 length is 19 residues. CDR1 and CDR2 (germline): MGHRA, YSYEKL. The CDR3 reads CASRQVPGLAQKSRGTQYF. The CDR3 DNA sequence: TGCGCCAGCAGGCAGGTCCCCGGGCTAGCGCAAAAGTCAAGAGGGACCCAGTACTTC.

The chain employs TRBV18 and TRBJ2-7; D is ambiguous. The CDR3 extends over 11 amino acids. The germline V gene encodes CDR1 KGHSH and CDR2 LQKENI. With 3 bases removed from V and 5 bases from J, the gap between germline ends came to 5 bases. This CDR3 reads CASSPADEQYF. CDR3 nucleotides: TGTGCCAGCTCACCGGCGGACGAGCAGTACTTC.

This clone was counted once. The chain couples TRBV25-1 to TRBJ1-1; 10 nucleotides agree with TRBD1. Losses at the gene ends were 4 bases for V and 6 bases for J; bases not matched to a gene: 5. Per germline, CDR1 MGHDK and CDR2 SYGVNS. CDR3 size: 14 residues. In DNA, the CDR3 is TGTGCCAGCAGTGTGACGGACAGGGGGGCTGAAGCTTTCTTT. Encoded protein: CASSVTDRGAEAFF. The full variable domain, with the rest looked up from reference TRBV25-1 and TRBJ1-1, is EADIYQTPRYLVIGTGKKITLECSQTMGHDKMYWYQQDPGMELHLIHYSYGVNSTEKGDLSSESTVSRIRTEHFPLTLESARPSHTSQYLCASSVTDRGAEAFFGQGTRLTVV.

The chain carries TRBV27 and TRBJ2-3, with D possibly matching TRBD2 (6 bases). Deletions cut 6 bases from V and 6 bases from J, with 16 bases between. Germline CDR1 MNHEY, CDR2 SMNVEV (reference sequence). This CDR3 region has 14 residues. CDR3 sequence (DNA): TGTGCCAGCAGCTTCGAACTAGCCCCCGATACGCAGTATTTT. Residues: CASSFELAPDTQYF.

The CDR3 reads CAWSVQGGGGQPQHF. Written as DNA, the CDR3 is TGTGCCTGGAGTGTACAGGGGGGAGGAGGCCAGCCCCAGCATTTT. The gene calls are TRBV30 and TRBJ1-5, with 8 bases aligning to TRBD1. The CDR3 spans 15 residues. The germline CDR1 and CDR2 sequences are GTSNPN and SVGIG (reference sequence). The V and J ends lost 0 bases and 7 bases, in that order; junction bases with no gene match: 8.

This clone occurred a few times. This chain connects TRBV5-6 to TRBJ2-5; D might be TRBD2 (5 bases). CDR1 is SGHDT, CDR2 YYEEEE, per germline. Trimming cost V 4 bases and J 4 bases, with 11 bases left between them. The CDR3 contains 13 residues. CDR3 nucleotides: TGTGCCAGCAGCGACCCTCGGGGAGAGACCCAGTACTTC. Protein: CASSDPRGETQYF. Looking up the rest from reference TRBV5-6 and TRBJ2-5 gives the full variable domain: DAGVTQSPTHLIKTRGQQVTLRCSPKSGHDTVSWYQQALGQGPQFIFQYYEEEERQRGNFPDRFSGHQFPNYSSELNVNALLLGDSALYLCASSDPRGETQYFGPGTRLLVL.